What follows describes a single TCR beta chain. This sample was included in a study of T cell changes during pregnancy in multiple sclerosis. Measured with immunoSEQ multiplex PCR; TCRdb has only the in-frame clones, and not every one. The sample has tens of thousands of clones; under 95% are singletons. V was clipped by 11 bases and J by 7 bases, with 18 bases between them. The CDR3 has 13 amino acids. The germline V gene encodes CDR1 MNHEY and CDR2 SMNVEV (reference sequence). The gene calls are TRBV27 and TRBJ2-1, with a tentative D call TRBD1 (5 bases). Sequencing used peripheral blood, obtained in the second trimester of pregnancy. This clonotype was sampled from a female donor in good health, enrolled as a control in a pregnancy study. The CDR3 DNA is TGTGCCGCAGGGAACAGGTTCGGGAATGAGCAGTTCTTC. Its translation is CAAGNRFGNEQFF.